The TCR beta chain under discussion was sequenced for a study of cytomegalovirus exposure and HLA in healthy donors. Study results and caveats: Researchers reported from a later analysis that most CMV-associated TCR beta chains appeared HLA-restricted.

Turning to this clone: Its antigen is as yet unknown.

PCR amplification relied on 60 Vbeta primers (plus 13 Jbeta primers). Original processing notes: Later, an analysis found around 80 million unique TCR beta chains, and about 10 million of these were shared. Repertoires were generated with immunoSEQ multiplex PCR, while TCRdb's copy carries only in-frame clones and drops some. V and J calls and clone size are those listed in that table; D and trimming were worked out from the DNA. The sample holds 90,000 to 120,000 clones, around 77% seen once. V trimming: 3 bases; J trimming: 4 bases; junction bases outside the gene matches: 6. The CDR3 is 15 residues long. The V gene's germline CDR1 is SGHRS and CDR2 YFSETQ.

Material for sequencing was PBMCs. The receptor comes from a young man in good health and CMV-seronegative. The chain has TRBV5-1 and TRBJ1-3; 8 positions agree with TRBD1. Here the CDR3 DNA reads TGCGCCAGCAGCTCAACTCAGGGGGCCGGAAACACCATATATTTT. Its translation is CASSSTQGAGNTIYF.